The 25 T cell receptor delta chains reported below all come from one sample, sequenced in a study of gammadelta T cells in human blood. With CATT, TCRdb re-called clones from the RT-PCR reads. The sample has 650 to 750 delta-chain clones, around a third seen once. Input material: Vgamma9Vdelta2 gamma-delta T cells from infant blood. Every receptor here comes from a human donor.

This clone has a single count. One base separates it from a far larger clone, so it is likely a read error. V gene TRDV2 combines with J gene TRDJ2; perhaps TRDD3 as D (5 bases). Matching the DNA to germline supplied the J gene, which TCRdb does not give. Germline CDR1 is GEAIGNYY and CDR2 is EKD. V was clipped by 1 base and J by 5 bases, with 13 bases between them. This CDR3 is 15 amino acids long. In DNA form, the CDR3 reads TGTGCCTGTGACACACTGTGGGATGTTACAGCACAACTCTTCTTT. It codes for CACDTLWDVTAQLFF.

On this clone itself: This is likely an artifact of a read error, given a far larger clone one base away. The chain links TRDV2 to TRDJ2; 9 positions agree with TRDD3. The J gene was not available in TCRdb and was assigned here by matching the DNA to germline segments. The junction had 5 bases not matched to a gene; V was cut back by 0 bases and J by 1 base. Per the germline V gene, CDR1 is GEAIGNYY and CDR2 is EKD. The CDR3 loop spans 17 amino acids. The CDR3, as DNA: TGTGCCTGTGACACCGTTGGGGGATATGGTTTGACAGCACAACTCTTCTTT. This encodes CACDTVGGYGLTAQLFF.

This clone was recorded a few times. With only one base between it and a far larger clone, this is likely a read error. This chain links TRDV2 with TRDJ1; 7 positions agree with TRDD3. Germline V gene data show CDR1 as GEAIGNYY and CDR2 as EKD. The junction had 1 base not matched to a gene; V was cut back by 1 base and J by 0 bases. The CDR3 is 14 residues long. CDR3 sequence: CACDTLGYTDKLIF. In DNA form, the CDR3 reads TGTGCCTGTGACACACTGGGGTACACCGATAAACTCATCTTT.

Regarding this clone: A single base is all that separates this from a far larger clone, so a read error is likely. The chain uses TRDV2 and TRDJ3; 12 bases line up with TRDD3. This CDR3 region has 21 residues. With 0 bases clipped from V and 0 bases from J, the junction kept 8 bases outside the gene matches. CDR1 and CDR2 (germline): GEAIGNYY, EKD. CDR3 sequence: CACDTGFAGGYASWDTRQMFF. CDR3 coding DNA: TGTGCCTGTGACACCGGTTTTGCTGGGGGATACGCCTCCTGGGACACCCGACAGATGTTTTTC.

Note on this clone: A far larger clone differs by one base, so this is likely a read error. The genes are TRDV2 and TRDJ2; 8 bases line up with TRDD3. Germline loops: CDR1 GEAIGNYY, CDR2 EKD. The CDR3 contains 16 residues. The CDR3 region is CACDTLGDRRTAQIFF. The CDR3 nucleotides read TGTGCCTGTGACACTCTGGGGGACAGGCGGACAGCACAAATCTTCTTT.

For this clone: A far larger clone is a single base away, which makes a read error likely. The rearrangement joins TRDV2 to TRDJ3; 11 bases are shared with TRDD3. The V gene end was trimmed by 1 base and the J gene end by 0 bases; junction bases not matched to a gene: 1. CDR3 length equals 18 residues. From germline, CDR1 is GEAIGNYY and CDR2 EKD. CDR3 sequence reads: CACDTLGDNSWDTRQMFF. Written as DNA, the CDR3 is TGTGCCTGTGACACACTGGGGGATAACTCCTGGGACACCCGACAGATGTTTTTC.

This clone occurred a few times. Only one base separates this from a far larger clonotype, so it likely reflects a read error. This chain uses TRDV2 with TRDJ1; 7 positions agree with TRDD3. This CDR3 comprises 15 residues. Trimming at V came to 3 bases and at J to 0 bases, leaving 6 bases not matched to a gene. Germline V gene data show CDR1 as GEAIGNYY and CDR2 as EKD. This chain's CDR3 is CACDPLGGYTDKLIF. CDR3 in DNA: TGTGCCTGTGACCCCCTGGGGGGGTACACCGATAAACTCATCTTT.

This clone is labeled large (0.1 to 1%). The chain is built from TRDV2 and TRDJ1, with TRDD3 as a possible D gene (5 bases). CDR1 GEAIGNYY and CDR2 EKD come from the germline V gene. The CDR3 is made up of 13 amino acids. The ends were cut back, 0 bases at V and 5 bases at J, with 9 bases in the middle. In DNA, the CDR3 is TGTGCCTGTGACACCGCCTGGGAAGATAAACTCATCTTT. Residues: CACDTAWEDKLIF.

Note on this clone: A far larger clone is one base from this, pointing to a likely read error. The gene calls are TRDV2 and TRDJ2; 8 bases fit TRDD3. TCRdb does not report a J gene; here it was assigned by matching the DNA to germline references. The CDR3 is made up of 15 amino acids. V dropped 3 bases and J dropped 1; count of bases not matched to a gene: 3. Germline assignment: CDR1 GEAIGNYY and CDR2 EKD. CDR3: CACDALGDLTAQLFF. As DNA, the CDR3 is TGTGCCTGTGACGCCCTGGGGGATTTGACAGCACAACTCTTCTTT.

This clone qualifies as large. The rearrangement joins TRDV2 to TRDJ3; 13 bases map to TRDD3. The CDR3 runs to 21 residues. Losses at the gene ends were 0 bases for V and 0 bases for J; bases not matched to a gene: 7. CDR1 GEAIGNYY and CDR2 EKD come from the germline V gene. The CDR3 nucleotides are TGTGCCTGTGACACCGGTTTTACTGGGGGATACGCCTCCTGGGACACCCGACAGATGTTTTTC. Translation: CACDTGFTGGYASWDTRQMFF.

This clone is large within its sample. The chain couples TRDV2 to TRDJ1; 9 bases align to TRDD3. The CDR3 totals 13 residues. Germline values: CDR1 GEAIGNYY, CDR2 EKD. V was pared by 0 bases and J by 7 bases, with 2 bases of the junction left unmatched. Here the CDR3 DNA reads TGTGCCTGTGACACCTGGGGGATAGCTAAACTCATCTTT. Translating it yields CACDTWGIAKLIF.

This clone was recorded a few times. V gene TRDV2 combines with J gene TRDJ1; no reliable D call. Matching the DNA to germline supplied the J gene, which TCRdb does not give. The CDR3 is made up of 12 amino acids. Deletions cut 0 bases from V and 5 bases from J, with 6 bases between. Looked up from germline, CDR1 is GEAIGNYY and CDR2 is EKD. The CDR3 is CACDTWEDKLIF. CDR3 nucleotide sequence: TGTGCCTGTGACACCTGGGAAGATAAACTCATCTTT.

Of note for this clone: It differs at one base from a far larger clone, so likely a read error. V is TRDV2 and J is TRDJ1; 9 nucleotides align to TRDD3. Germline CDR1 reads GEAIGNYY; CDR2 reads EKD. This CDR3 region has 14 residues. V dropped 2 bases and J dropped 2; count of bases not matched to a gene: 2. CDR3 coding DNA: TGTGCCTGTGACATACTGGGGGAAACCGATAAACTCATCTTT. Translated: CACDILGETDKLIF.

This clone has more than one count but fewer than ten. The chain carries TRDV2 and TRDJ1; 7 bases align to TRDD3. Germline V gene data show CDR1 as GEAIGNYY and CDR2 as EKD. V gave up 3 bases and J gave up 2 bases; unmatched junction bases: 8. The CDR3 runs to 15 residues. In DNA, the CDR3 is TGTGCCTGTGACTCCGTGGGGATAAGGACCGATAAACTCATCTTT. It specifies CACDSVGIRTDKLIF.

This clone appeared a few times. A far larger clone is one base from this, pointing to a likely read error. The chain links TRDV2 to TRDJ1; perhaps TRDD3 as D (6 bases). Trimming shortened V by 1 base and J by 3 bases, and 14 bases separated the two germline ends. The CDR3 contains 15 residues. Germline-derived CDR1 and CDR2 are GEAIGNYY and EKD. CDR3: CACDTVGIGPDKLIF. The CDR3, as DNA: TGTGCCTGTGACACGGTGGGGATCGGGCCCGATAAACTCATCTTT.

This clone has only one observation. It differs at one base from a far larger clone, so likely a read error. The chain combines TRDV2 with TRDJ2, with D uncertain. TCRdb offers no J gene call, so here the DNA was matched to germline to obtain one. The CDR3 contains 20 residues. Germline V CDR1 and CDR2: GEAIGNYY, EKD. CDR3 region: CACDKLWNLKGDALKAQLFF. The CDR3 DNA reads as TGTGCCTGTGACAAGCTATGGAACTTGAAGGGTGACGCTTTGAAAGCACAACTCTTCTTT.

This clone occurred a few times. A far larger clone lies a single base away; this is likely a read error. The same CDR3 is also encoded by other DNA sequences in this sample. The rearrangement links TRDV2 to TRDJ1; 11 positions agree with TRDD3. Germline V lookup: CDR1 GEAIGNYY, CDR2 EKD. The CDR3 is 17 residues long. The CDR3 DNA is TGTGCGTGTGACACCGTGTACTGGGGGATAGAAGGCGATAAACTCATCTTT. This encodes CACDTVYWGIEGDKLIF.

To note about this clone: Possible read error: a much larger clone is one base away. The chain employs TRDV2 and TRDJ3; 9 nucleotides agree with TRDD3. TCRdb is silent on the J gene; assignment here came from matching the DNA to germline. The CDR3 covers 20 residues. Looked up from germline, CDR1 is GEAIGNYY and CDR2 is EKD. The CDR3 nucleotides read TGTGCCTGTGACACCGTGTCATTGGGGGATAGATCCTGGGTCACCCGACAGATGTTTTTC. Protein sequence: CACDTVSLGDRSWVTRQMFF.

In its sample, this clone was seen a few times. It differs at one base from a far larger clone, so likely a read error. The chain carries TRDV2 and TRDJ1; 10 nucleotides match TRDD3. The CDR3 runs 14 residues. The V gene end was trimmed by 2 bases and the J gene end by 2 bases; junction bases not matched to a gene: 1. Germline values: CDR1 GEAIGNYY, CDR2 EKD. The CDR3 sequence: CACDRLGDTDKLIF. The CDR3 DNA reads TGTGCCTGTGACAGACTGGGGGATACCGATAAACTCATCTTT.

As concerns this clone: This is likely an artifact of a read error, given a far larger clone one base away. The V and J genes are TRDV2 and TRDJ3, with 8 nucleotides matching TRDD3. TCRdb leaves out the J gene; it was filled in here by matching the DNA to germline. CDR3 length: 21 amino acids. Germline-derived CDR1 and CDR2 are GEAIGNYY and EKD. The V segment lost 0 bases and the J segment 0 bases; nucleotides outside the gene matches: 12. CDR3 in DNA: TGTGCCTGTGACACCGCGGAAACTACTGGGGGCCACTCCTGGGACACCCGACAGATGTTTTTC. This gives the protein CACDTAETTGGHSWDTRQMFF.

Relative to its sample, this clone is medium-sized. This sample also contains other DNA sequences that code for the same CDR3. J is TRDJ1 and V is TRDV2, with TRDD3 as a possible D gene (5 bases). CDR1 is GEAIGNYY, CDR2 EKD, per germline. V was shortened by 2 bases and J by 0 bases, with 9 bases between the two germline ends. There are 14 residues in the CDR3. CDR3 nucleotide sequence: TGTGCCTGTGACATATTGGGGTACACCGATAAACTCATCTTT. Amino acids: CACDILGYTDKLIF.

This clone was counted a few times. This may stem from a read error, because a much larger clone lies one nucleotide away. The chain joins TRDV2 to TRDJ2, with 10 bases aligning to TRDD3. V was clipped by 8 bases and J by 13 bases; unmatched bases: 18. CDR3 length: 15 residues. CDR1 GEAIGNYY and CDR2 EKD come from the germline V gene. CDR3 sequence: CALRTGGCTSSRLFF. CDR3 coding DNA: TGTGCCTTGCGTACTGGGGGATGCACAAGCTCACGACTCTTCTTT.

This clone showed up just a few times. The same CDR3 can be traced to other DNA sequences in this sample. The V call is TRDV2, the J call TRDJ1; TRDD3 matches 10 bases. With 2 bases clipped from V and 5 bases from J, the junction kept 4 bases outside the gene matches. CDR3 length: 14 amino acids. From germline, CDR1 is GEAIGNYY and CDR2 EKD. In DNA, the CDR3 is TGTGCCTGTGACAAGTTGGGGGATACAGATAAACTCATCTTT. Residues: CACDKLGDTDKLIF.

By share, this clone counts as large. The chain uses TRDV2 and TRDJ3; 8 bases match TRDD3. The CDR3 is 23 amino acids. V was clipped by 3 bases and J by 4 bases; unmatched bases: 25. Germline CDR1 GEAIGNYY, CDR2 EKD. The CDR3 nucleotides read TGTGCCTGTGACTCCGTCGGTACTGGGGGTCGATTCGACCCTGCGTGGGACACCCGACAGATGTTTTTC. It encodes CACDSVGTGGRFDPAWDTRQMFF.

This clone was counted a few times. It is likely a read error: a sequence one base away is far more abundant. V is TRDV2 and J is TRDJ3; TRDD3 might be the D (5 bases). The length of the CDR3 is 18 residues. V was cut by 3 bases and J by 0 bases, with 14 bases left in between. Germline loops: CDR1 GEAIGNYY, CDR2 EKD. The CDR3 DNA is TGTGCCTGTGACTTACGGGGGGCAAGCTCCTGGGACACCCGACAGATGTTTTTC. Protein sequence: CACDLRGASSWDTRQMFF.